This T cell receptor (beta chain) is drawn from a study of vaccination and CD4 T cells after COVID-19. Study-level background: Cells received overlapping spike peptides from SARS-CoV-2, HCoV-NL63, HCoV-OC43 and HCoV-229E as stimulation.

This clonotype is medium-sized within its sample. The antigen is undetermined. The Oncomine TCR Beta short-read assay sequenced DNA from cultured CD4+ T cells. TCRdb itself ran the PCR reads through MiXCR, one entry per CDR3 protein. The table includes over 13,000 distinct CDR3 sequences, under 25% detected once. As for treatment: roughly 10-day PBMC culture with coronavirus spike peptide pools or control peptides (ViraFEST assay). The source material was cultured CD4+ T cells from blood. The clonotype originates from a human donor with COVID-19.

CDR3 DNA: TGTGCCAGCAGGTTACAGGGTTCCTATGGCTACACCTTC. Its protein product is CASRLQGSYGYTF. The genes are TRBV12-3 or TRBV12-4 and TRBJ1-2, with D maybe TRBD1 (6 bases). The V and J ends lost 6 bases and 4 bases respectively, with 12 bases between them. This CDR3 is 13 amino acids long.